Listed below are T cell receptor beta chains from one sample, sequenced in a study of blood T cells in healthy people across ages. TCRdb ran MiXCR on the 5' RACE reads and lists one entry per CDR3 protein. The data show about 1.8 million distinct CDR3 sequences, with about 49% seen just once and about 2.1% held by the top ten. Sequenced material: blood. The receptors were sampled from a woman in her 40s in good health. Each CDR3 is given with its conserved first and last residue. A D gene is named only where the DNA matches it firmly. The listing skips clone size in some rows; elsewhere it reads once, few, many or a size class.

CDR3aa	CDR3nt	abundance	d_gene	v_gene	j_gene
CASSLGQGMNSPLHF	TGTGCCAGCAGCCTGGGACAGGGAATGAATTCACCCCTCCACTTT	-	TRBD1	TRBV11-1	TRBJ1-6
CASRRAWEKSTDTQYF	TGTGCCAGCAGAAGGGCATGGGAGAAAAGCACAGATACGCAGTATTTT	once	-	TRBV6-2/TRBV6-3	TRBJ2-3
CASSLVGGVMDEQFF	TGTGCCAGCAGCTTAGTTGGAGGGGTCATGGATGAGCAGTTCTTC	-	-	TRBV7-9	TRBJ2-1
CSARHPQTSGGFTQYF	TGCAGTGCTCGCCACCCCCAAACTAGCGGGGGGTTTACGCAGTATTTT	-	TRBD2	TRBV20-1	TRBJ2-3
CASSLLQRFRGGSPADTQYF	TGTGCCAGCAGCTTACTCCAACGGTTCCGGGGGGGCAGCCCGGCAGATACGCAGTATTTT	-	TRBD2	TRBV7-2	TRBJ2-3
CSAIAGATTYEQYF	TGCAGCGCCATAGCGGGAGCGACAACCTACGAGCAGTACTTC	-	TRBD2	TRBV29-1	TRBJ2-7
CATRDAPTNEQFF	TGCGCCACCCGGGACGCGCCGACCAATGAGCAGTTCTTC	few	-	TRBV5-1	TRBJ2-1
CSAYRGGGTDTQYF	TGCAGTGCGTACAGGGGAGGGGGCACAGATACGCAGTATTTT	few	-	TRBV20-1	TRBJ2-3
CASSHRGVLNTEAFF	TGTGCCAGCAGCCATCGGGGGGTTCTGAACACTGAAGCTTTCTTT	-	-	TRBV4-2	TRBJ1-1
CASSLHTSNYGYTF	TGTGCCAGCAGCCTCCACACGTCCAACTATGGCTACACCTTC	-	-	TRBV6-2/TRBV6-3	TRBJ1-2
CASSQRAGTGQETQYF	TGTGCCAGCAGCCAACGGGCAGGTACGGGTCAAGAGACCCAGTACTTC	-	-	TRBV7-2	TRBJ2-5
CASSQGGGVSNTEAFF	TGTGCCAGCAGCCAAGGGGGGGGGGTGAGTAACACTGAAGCTTTCTTT	-	-	TRBV4-1	TRBJ1-1
CSVAGGQDYGYTF	TGCAGCGTCGCCGGGGGGCAAGACTATGGCTACACCTTC	-	-	TRBV29-1	TRBJ1-2
CASSLEFRGKDPNEQYF	TGTGCCAGCAGCTTGGAGTTCCGGGGCAAAGACCCAAATGAGCAGTATTTT	-	-	TRBV5-5	TRBJ2-3
CASSYLDRGDSPLHF	TGTGCCAGCAGTTACCTGGACAGGGGAGATTCACCCCTCCACTTT	-	TRBD1	TRBV6-5	TRBJ1-6
CSGAQGARNTEAFF	TGCAGTGGCGCACAGGGGGCGAGGAACACTGAAGCTTTCTTT	-	TRBD1	TRBV20-1	TRBJ1-1